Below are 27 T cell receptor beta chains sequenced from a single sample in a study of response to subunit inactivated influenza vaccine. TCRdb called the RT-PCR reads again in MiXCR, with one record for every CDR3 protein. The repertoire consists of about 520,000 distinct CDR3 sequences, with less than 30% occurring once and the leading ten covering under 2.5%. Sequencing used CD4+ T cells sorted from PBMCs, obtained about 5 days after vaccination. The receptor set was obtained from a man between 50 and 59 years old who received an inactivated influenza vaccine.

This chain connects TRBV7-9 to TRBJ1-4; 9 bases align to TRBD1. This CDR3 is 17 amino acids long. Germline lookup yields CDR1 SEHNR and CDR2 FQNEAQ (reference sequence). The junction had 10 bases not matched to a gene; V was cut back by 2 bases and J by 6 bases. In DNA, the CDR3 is TGTGCCAGCAGCTTAAAAGCGTCGGGACAGGGTTATGAAAAACTGTTTTTT. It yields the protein CASSLKASGQGYEKLFF.

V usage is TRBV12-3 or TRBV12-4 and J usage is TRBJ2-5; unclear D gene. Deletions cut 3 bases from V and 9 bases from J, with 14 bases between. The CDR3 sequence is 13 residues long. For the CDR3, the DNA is TGTGCCAGCAGTTTCTTTTCGGCTGGCGCCCAGTACTTC. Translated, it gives CASSFFSAGAQYF.

CDR3 sequence reads: CASSRTGHEALHF. The DNA for the CDR3 is TGCGCCAGCAGCCGGACAGGTCACGAGGCCCTCCACTTT. The chain couples TRBV10-1 to TRBJ1-6, with 7 nucleotides matching TRBD1. The CDR3 is made up of 13 amino acids. Per the germline V gene, CDR1 is WNHNN and CDR2 is SYGVQD (reference sequence). Trimming cost V 6 bases and J 14 bases; bases outside gene matches: 10.

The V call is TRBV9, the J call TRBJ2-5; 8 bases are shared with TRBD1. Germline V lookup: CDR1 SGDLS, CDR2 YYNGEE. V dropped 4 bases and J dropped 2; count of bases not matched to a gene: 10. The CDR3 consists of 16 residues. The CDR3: CASSTNTGGRQETQYF. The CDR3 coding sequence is TGTGCCAGCAGCACCAATACAGGGGGACGACAAGAGACCCAGTACTTC.

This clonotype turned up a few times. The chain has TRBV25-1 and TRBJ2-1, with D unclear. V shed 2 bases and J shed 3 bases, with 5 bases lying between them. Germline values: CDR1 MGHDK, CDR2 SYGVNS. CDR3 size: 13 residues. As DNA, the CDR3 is TGTGCCAGCAGTGAAGTGAACTACAATGAGCAGTTCTTC. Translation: CASSEVNYNEQFF.

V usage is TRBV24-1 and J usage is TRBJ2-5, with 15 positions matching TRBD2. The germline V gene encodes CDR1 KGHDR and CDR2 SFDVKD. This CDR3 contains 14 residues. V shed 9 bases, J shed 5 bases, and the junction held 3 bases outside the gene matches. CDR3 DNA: TGTGCCACCGGGACTAGCGGGGGGACGGAGACCCAGTACTTC. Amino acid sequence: CATGTSGGTETQYF.

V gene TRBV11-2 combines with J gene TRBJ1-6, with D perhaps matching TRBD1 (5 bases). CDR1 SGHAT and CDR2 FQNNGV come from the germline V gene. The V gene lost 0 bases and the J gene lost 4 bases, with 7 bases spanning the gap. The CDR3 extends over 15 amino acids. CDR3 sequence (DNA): TGTGCCAGCAGCTTAGATTGGGGGTATAATTCACCCCTCCACTTT. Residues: CASSLDWGYNSPLHF.

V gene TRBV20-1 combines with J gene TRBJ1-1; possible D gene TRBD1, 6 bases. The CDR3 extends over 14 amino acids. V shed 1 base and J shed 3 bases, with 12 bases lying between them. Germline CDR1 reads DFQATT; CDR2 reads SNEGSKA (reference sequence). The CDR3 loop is CSARVGAVDTEAFF. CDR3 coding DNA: TGCAGTGCTAGAGTGGGGGCGGTGGACACTGAAGCTTTCTTT.

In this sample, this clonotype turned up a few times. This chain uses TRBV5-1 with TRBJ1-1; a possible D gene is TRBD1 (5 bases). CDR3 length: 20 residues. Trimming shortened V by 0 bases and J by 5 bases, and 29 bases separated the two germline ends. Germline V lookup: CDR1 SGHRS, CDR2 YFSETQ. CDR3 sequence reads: CASSLDVPGLVVETRTEAFF. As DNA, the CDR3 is TGCGCCAGCAGCTTGGATGTTCCAGGGCTGGTCGTAGAAACAAGGACTGAAGCTTTCTTT.

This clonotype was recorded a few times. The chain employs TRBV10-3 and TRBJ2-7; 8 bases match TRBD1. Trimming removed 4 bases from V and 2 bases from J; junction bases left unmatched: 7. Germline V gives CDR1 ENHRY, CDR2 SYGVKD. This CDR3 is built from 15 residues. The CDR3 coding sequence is TGTGCCATCAGTGTAGACAGGGGAGCGACCTACGAGCAGTACTTC. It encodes CAISVDRGATYEQYF.

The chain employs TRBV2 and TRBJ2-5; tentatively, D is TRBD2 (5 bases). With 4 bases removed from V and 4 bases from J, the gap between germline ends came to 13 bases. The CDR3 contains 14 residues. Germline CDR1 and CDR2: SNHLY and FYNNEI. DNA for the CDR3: TGTGCCAGCAGTGTCCCCCGGGGTGGAGAGACCCAGTACTTC. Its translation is CASSVPRGGETQYF.

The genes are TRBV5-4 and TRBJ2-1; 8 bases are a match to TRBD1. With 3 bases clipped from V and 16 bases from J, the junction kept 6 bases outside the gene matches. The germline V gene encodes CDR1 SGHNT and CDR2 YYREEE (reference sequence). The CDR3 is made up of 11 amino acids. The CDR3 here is CASSWQGQAFF. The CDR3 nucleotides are TGTGCCAGCAGCTGGCAGGGACAGGCCTTCTTC.

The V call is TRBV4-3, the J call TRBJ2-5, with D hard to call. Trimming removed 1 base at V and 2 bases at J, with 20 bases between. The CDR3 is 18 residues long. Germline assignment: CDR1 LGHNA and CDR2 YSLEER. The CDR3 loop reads CASSQVFFPPRPQETQYF. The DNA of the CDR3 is TGCGCCAGCAGCCAAGTCTTTTTCCCGCCGCGGCCACAAGAGACCCAGTACTTC.

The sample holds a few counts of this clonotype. CDR3 in amino acids: CASSVLRTGLSYEQYF. CDR3 coding DNA: TGTGCCAGCAGCGTTTTACGGACAGGCCTATCCTACGAGCAGTACTTC. This rearrangement joins TRBV11-2 to TRBJ2-7; 7 positions match TRBD1. This CDR3 comprises 16 residues. Trimming took 5 bases from V and 1 from J; bases not matched to a gene: 11. In germline, CDR1 is SGHAT, CDR2 FQNNGV.

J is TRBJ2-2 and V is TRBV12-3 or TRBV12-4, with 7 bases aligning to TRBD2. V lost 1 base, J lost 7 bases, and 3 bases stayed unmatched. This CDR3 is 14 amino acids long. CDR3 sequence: CASSLVERGGELFF. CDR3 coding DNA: TGTGCCAGCAGTTTAGTGGAGCGGGGCGGGGAGCTGTTTTTT.

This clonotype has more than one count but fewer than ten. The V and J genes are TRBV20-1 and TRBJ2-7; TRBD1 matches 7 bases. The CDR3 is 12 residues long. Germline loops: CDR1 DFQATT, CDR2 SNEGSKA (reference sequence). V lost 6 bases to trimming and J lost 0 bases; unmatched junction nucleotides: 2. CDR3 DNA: TGCAGTGCAGGACAGGCCTCCTACGAGCAGTACTTC. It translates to CSAGQASYEQYF.

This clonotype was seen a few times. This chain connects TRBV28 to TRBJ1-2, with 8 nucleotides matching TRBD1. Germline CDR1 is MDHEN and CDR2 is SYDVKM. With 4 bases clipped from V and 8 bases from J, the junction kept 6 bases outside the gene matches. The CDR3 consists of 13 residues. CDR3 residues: CASSSAGGRGYTF. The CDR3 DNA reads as TGTGCCAGCAGTTCGGCAGGGGGCAGGGGCTACACCTTC.

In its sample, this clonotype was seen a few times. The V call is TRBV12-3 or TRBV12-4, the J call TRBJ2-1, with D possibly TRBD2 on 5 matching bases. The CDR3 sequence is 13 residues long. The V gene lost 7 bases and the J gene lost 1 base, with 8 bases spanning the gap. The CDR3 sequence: CASKRDSYNEQFF. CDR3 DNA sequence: TGTGCCAGCAAACGGGATTCCTACAATGAGCAGTTCTTC.

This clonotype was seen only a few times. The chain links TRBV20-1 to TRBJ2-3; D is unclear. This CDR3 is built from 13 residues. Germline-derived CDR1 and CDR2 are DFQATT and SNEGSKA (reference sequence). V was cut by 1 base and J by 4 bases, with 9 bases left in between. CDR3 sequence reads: CSARVTNPDTQYF. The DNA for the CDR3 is TGCAGTGCTAGAGTTACTAACCCAGATACGCAGTATTTT.

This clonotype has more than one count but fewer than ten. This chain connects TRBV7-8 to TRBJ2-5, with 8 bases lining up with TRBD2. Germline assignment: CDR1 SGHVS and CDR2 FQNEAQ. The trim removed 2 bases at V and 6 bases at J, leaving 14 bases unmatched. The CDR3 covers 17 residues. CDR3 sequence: CASSLLRAGARGKTQYF. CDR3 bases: TGTGCCAGCAGCTTACTCCGAGCGGGGGCCCGAGGCAAGACCCAGTACTTC. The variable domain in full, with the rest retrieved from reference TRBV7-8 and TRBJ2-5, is GAGVSQSPRYKVAKRGQDVALRCDPISGHVSLFWYQQALGQGPEFLTYFQNEAQLDKSGLPSDRFFAERPEGSVSTLKIQRTQQEDSAVYLCASSLLRAGARGKTQYFGPGTRLLVL.

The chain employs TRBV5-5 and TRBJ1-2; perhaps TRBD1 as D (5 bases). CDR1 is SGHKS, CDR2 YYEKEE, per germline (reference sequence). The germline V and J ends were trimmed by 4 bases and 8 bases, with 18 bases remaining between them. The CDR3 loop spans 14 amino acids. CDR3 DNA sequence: TGTGCCAGCAGCCACGAACGGGTGCGGGGCGGCTACACCTTC. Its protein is CASSHERVRGGYTF.

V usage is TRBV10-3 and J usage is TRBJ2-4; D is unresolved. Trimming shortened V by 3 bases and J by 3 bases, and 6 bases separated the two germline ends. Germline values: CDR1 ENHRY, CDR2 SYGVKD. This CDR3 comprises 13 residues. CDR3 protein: CAISEKGKNIQYF. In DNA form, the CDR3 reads TGTGCCATCAGTGAAAAGGGCAAAAACATTCAGTACTTC.

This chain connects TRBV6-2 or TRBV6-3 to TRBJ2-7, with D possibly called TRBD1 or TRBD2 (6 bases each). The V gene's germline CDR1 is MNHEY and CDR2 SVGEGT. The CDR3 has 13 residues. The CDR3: CATRGTNSYEQYF. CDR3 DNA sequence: TGTGCGACACGGGGGACAAATTCCTACGAGCAGTACTTC.

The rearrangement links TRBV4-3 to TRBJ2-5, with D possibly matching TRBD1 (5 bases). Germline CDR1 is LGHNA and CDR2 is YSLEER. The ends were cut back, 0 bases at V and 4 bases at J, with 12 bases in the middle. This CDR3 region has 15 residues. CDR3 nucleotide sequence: TGCGCCAGCAGCCAAGATCCGATTAGGGGAGAGACCCAGTACTTC. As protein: CASSQDPIRGETQYF.

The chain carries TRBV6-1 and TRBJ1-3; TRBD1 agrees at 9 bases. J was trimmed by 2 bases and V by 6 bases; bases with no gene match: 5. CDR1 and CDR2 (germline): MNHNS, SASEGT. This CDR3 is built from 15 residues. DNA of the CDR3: TGTGCCAGCAGAGCAGGGACAGGGACTGGAAACACCATATATTTT. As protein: CASRAGTGTGNTIYF.

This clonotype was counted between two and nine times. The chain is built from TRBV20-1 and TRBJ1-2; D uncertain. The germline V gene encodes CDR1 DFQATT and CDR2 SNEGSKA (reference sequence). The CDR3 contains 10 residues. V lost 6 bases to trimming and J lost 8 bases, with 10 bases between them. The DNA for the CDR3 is TGCAGTGCGAGAAGTTGGGGCTACACCTTC. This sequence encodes CSARSWGYTF.

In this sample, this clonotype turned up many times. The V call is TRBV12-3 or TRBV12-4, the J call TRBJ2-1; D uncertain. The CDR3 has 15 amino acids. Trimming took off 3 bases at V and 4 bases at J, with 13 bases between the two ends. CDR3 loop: CASSFGMTVYNEQFF. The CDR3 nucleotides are TGTGCCAGCAGTTTCGGAATGACGGTGTACAATGAGCAGTTCTTC.